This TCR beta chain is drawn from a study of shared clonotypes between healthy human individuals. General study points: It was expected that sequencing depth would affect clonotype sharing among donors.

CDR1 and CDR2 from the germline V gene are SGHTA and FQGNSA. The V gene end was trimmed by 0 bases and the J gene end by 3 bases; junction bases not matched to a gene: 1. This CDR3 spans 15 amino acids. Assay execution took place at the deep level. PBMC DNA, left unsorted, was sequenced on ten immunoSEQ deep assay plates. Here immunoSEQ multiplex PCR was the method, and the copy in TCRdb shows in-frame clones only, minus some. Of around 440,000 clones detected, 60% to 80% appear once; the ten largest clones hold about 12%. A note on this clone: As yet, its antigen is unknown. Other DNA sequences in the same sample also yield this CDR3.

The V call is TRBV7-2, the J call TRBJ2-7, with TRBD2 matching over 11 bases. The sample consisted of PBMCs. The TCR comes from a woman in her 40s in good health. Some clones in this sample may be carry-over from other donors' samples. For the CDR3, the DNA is TGTGCCAGCAGCTTAGCGGGACTAGCGGACTACGAGCAGTACTTC. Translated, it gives CASSLAGLADYEQYF. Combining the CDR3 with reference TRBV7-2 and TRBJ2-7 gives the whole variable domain GAGVSQSPSNKVTEKGKDVELRCDPISGHTALYWYRQSLGQGLEFLIYFQGNSAPDKSGLPSDRFSAERTGGSVSTLTIQRTQQEDSAVYLCASSLAGLADYEQYFGPGTRLTVT.